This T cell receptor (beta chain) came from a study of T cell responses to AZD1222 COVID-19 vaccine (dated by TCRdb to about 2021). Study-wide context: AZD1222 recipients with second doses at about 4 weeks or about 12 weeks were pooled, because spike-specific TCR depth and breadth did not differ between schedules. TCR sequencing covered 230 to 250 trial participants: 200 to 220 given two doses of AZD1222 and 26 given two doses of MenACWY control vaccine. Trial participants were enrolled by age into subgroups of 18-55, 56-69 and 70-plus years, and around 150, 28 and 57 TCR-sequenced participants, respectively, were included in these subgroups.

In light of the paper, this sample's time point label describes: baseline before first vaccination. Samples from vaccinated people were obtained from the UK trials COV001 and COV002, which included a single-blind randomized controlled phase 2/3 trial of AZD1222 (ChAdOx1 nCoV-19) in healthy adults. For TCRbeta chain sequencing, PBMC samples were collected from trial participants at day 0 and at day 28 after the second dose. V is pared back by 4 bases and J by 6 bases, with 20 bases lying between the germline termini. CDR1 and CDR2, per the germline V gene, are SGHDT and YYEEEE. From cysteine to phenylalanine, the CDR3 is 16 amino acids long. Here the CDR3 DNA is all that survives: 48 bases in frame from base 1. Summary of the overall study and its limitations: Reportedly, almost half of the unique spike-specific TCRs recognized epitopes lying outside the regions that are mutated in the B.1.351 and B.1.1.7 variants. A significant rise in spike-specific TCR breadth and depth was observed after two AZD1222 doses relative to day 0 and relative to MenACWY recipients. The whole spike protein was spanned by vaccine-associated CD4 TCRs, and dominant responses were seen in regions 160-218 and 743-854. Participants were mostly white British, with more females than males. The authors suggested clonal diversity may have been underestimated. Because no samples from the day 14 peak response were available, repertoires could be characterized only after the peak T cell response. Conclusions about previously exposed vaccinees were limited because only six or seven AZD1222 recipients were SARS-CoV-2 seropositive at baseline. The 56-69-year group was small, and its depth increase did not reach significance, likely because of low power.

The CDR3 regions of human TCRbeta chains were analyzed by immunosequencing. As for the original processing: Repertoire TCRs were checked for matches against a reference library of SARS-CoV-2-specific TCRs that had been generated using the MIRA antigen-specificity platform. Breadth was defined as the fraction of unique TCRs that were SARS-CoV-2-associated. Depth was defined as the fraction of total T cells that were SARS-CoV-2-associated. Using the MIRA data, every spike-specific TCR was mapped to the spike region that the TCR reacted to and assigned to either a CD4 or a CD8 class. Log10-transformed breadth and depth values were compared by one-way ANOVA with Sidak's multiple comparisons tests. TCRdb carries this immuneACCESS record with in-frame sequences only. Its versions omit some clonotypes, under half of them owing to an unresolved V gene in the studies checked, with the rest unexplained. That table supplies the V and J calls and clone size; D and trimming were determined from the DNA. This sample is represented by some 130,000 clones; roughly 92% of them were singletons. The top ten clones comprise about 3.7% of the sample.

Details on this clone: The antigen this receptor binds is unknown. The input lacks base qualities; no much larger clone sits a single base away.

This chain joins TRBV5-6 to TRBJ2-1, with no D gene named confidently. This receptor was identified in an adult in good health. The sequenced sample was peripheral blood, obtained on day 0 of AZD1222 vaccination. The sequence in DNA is TGTGCCAGCAGCCTGGTTGTGGGATCCCACACCAATGAGCAGTTCTTC. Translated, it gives CASSLVVGSHTNEQFF. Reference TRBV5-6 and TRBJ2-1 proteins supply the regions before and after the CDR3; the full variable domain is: DAGVTQSPTHLIKTRGQQVTLRCSPKSGHDTVSWYQQALGQGPQFIFQYYEEEERQRGNFPDRFSGHQFPNYSSELNVNALLLGDSALYLCASSLVVGSHTNEQFFGPGTRLTVL.